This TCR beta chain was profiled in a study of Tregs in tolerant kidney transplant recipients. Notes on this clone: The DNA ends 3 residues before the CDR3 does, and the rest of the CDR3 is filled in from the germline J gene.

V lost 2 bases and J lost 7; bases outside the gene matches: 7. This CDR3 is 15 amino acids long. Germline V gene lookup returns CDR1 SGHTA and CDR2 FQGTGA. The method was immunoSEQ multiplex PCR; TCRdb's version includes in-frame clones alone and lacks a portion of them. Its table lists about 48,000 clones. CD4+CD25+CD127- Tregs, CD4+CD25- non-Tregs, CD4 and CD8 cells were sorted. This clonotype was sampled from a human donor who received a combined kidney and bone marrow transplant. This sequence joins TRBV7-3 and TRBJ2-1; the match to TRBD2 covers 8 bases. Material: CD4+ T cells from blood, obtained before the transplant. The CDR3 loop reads CASSLSSGSGNEQFF. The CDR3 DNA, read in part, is TGTGCCAGCAGCTTATCCAGCGGGAGTGGTAATGAG.